A selection of T cell receptor beta chains follows, all from one sample in a study of control samples from healthy donors and cancer patients. Generated by immunoSEQ multiplex PCR, the TCRdb table keeps only in-frame clones and is missing some. Among tens of thousands of clones listed, about 92% were seen once. The sample comprised PBMCs. The origin of the receptors is a man in his forties with colorectal cancer. The CDR3 runs from the conserved cysteine through the conserved F or W. Fields, in order: V gene, D gene, clone size, J gene, CDR3 DNA, CDR3 protein. D genes are given only for firm matches. Clone size, where shown, is once, few, many, or a class for clones that have expanded.

>TRBV12-3/TRBV12-4|-|-|TRBJ1-2
TGTGCCAGCACCCTGACAGGATACTATGGCTACACCTTC
CASTLTGYYGYTF
>TRBV7-9|-|-|TRBJ2-5
TGTGCCAGCAGCCTACAGGGTTCCGTTCAAGAGACCCAGTACTTC
CASSLQGSVQETQYF
>TRBV7-9|-|-|TRBJ2-7
TGTGCCAGCACCGACGGCAGGCAGGAACTCTACGAGCAGTACTTC
CASTDGRQELYEQYF
>TRBV6-5|TRBD1|-|TRBJ1-1
TGTGCCAGCAGTCCGAACAGGGGATTGAACACTGAAGCTTTCTTT
CASSPNRGLNTEAFF
>TRBV6-5|-|-|TRBJ2-7
TGTGCCAGCAGGCCCTACCAAGAGTACGAGCAGTACTTC
CASRPYQEYEQYF
>TRBV5-1|TRBD1|-|TRBJ1-6
TGCGCCAGCAGCTTAGACACCGGGACAGCGTATAATTCACCCCTCCACTTT
CASSLDTGTAYNSPLHF
>TRBV11-3|TRBD1|-|TRBJ2-2
TGTGCCAGCAGCGGTATGGGACAGGGCACCGGGGAGCTGTTTTTT
CASSGMGQGTGELFF
>TRBV24-1|-|few|TRBJ2-1
TGTGCCACCAGTGACCCCCAAGGAGGGGGGGGCTCCTACAATGAGCAGTTCTTC
CATSDPQGGGGSYNEQFF
>TRBV3-1/TRBV3-2|-|-|TRBJ1-2
TGTGCCAGCAGCCAAGTACCCGCGGATGGCTACACCTTC
CASSQVPADGYTF
>TRBV5-1|-|-|TRBJ2-1
TGCGCCAGCAGCTTGGACGGACTCAACAATGAGCAGTTCTTC
CASSLDGLNNEQFF